One sample yielded the 21 T cell receptor beta chains listed below, sequenced in a study of T cell responses to AZD1222 COVID-19 vaccine. The table came from immunoSEQ multiplex PCR; TCRdb's copy has only in-frame clones and leaves some out. The data show about 88,000 clones, 85% to 90% seen once. Specimen: peripheral blood, collected 28 days after the second AZD1222 dose. Source of these receptors: an adult who received the AZD1222 COVID-19 vaccine.

The CDR3 coding sequence is TGTGCCAGCAGCGTAAACTCCTATAATTCACCCCTCCACTTT. It translates to CASSVNSYNSPLHF. The rearrangement joins TRBV9 to TRBJ1-6, with D unresolved. Looked up from germline, CDR1 is SGDLS and CDR2 is YYNGEE. CDR3 length: 14 amino acids. V was pared by 1 base and J by 0 bases, with 2 bases between.

The chain is built from TRBV3-1 (or the pseudogene TRBV3-2) and TRBJ1-2, with unresolved D. Looked up from germline, CDR1 is LGHDT and CDR2 is YNNKEL (reference sequence). The CDR3 has 12 residues. V was clipped by 0 bases and J by 7 bases, with 6 bases between them. The CDR3 protein is CASSQEARGYTF. The CDR3 DNA reads TGTGCCAGCAGCCAAGAGGCCCGTGGCTACACCTTC.

This sequence joins TRBV19 and TRBJ1-1, with D possibly being TRBD1 (6 bases). V lost 3 bases, J lost 6 bases, and 14 bases lay in between. CDR3 length: 14 residues. Germline assignment: CDR1 LNHDA and CDR2 SQIVND (reference sequence). CDR3 region: CASSIRQSGAEAFF. The CDR3 bases are TGTGCCAGTAGTATCAGACAGTCAGGGGCTGAAGCTTTCTTT.

This clone was observed a handful of times. The chain joins TRBV3-1 (or the pseudogene TRBV3-2) to TRBJ1-2, with D maybe TRBD1 (5 bases). V was shortened by 4 bases and J by 6 bases, with 15 bases between the two germline ends. Germline V gene lookup returns CDR1 LGHDT and CDR2 YNNKEL (reference sequence). The CDR3 is 14 residues long. The CDR3 bases are TGTGCCAGCAGCCGGGAAGGGCGGGGGAATGGCTACACCTTC. This encodes CASSREGRGNGYTF.

V and J are TRBV9 and TRBJ1-6; 7 bases fit TRBD1. CDR3 length: 14 amino acids. Per the germline V gene, CDR1 is SGDLS and CDR2 is YYNGEE. Trimming removed 4 bases from V and 6 bases from J; junction bases left unmatched: 4. The CDR3 sequence is CASSLGTANSPLHF. DNA for the CDR3: TGTGCCAGCAGCCTCGGGACAGCTAATTCACCCCTCCACTTT.

The J gene is TRBJ1-1, the V gene TRBV6-2 or TRBV6-3; D is possibly TRBD1 (6 bases). The V gene's germline CDR1 is MNHEY and CDR2 SVGEGT. The CDR3 extends over 15 amino acids. V lost 2 bases and J 4 bases, leaving 14 bases between the germline ends. The CDR3 here is CASSYGGGGITEAFF. The CDR3 DNA reads as TGTGCCAGCAGTTACGGTGGGGGCGGGATCACTGAAGCTTTCTTT.

This clone has a single count. The chain joins TRBV19 to TRBJ1-5, with a tentative D call TRBD1 (6 bases). Germline-derived CDR1 and CDR2 are LNHDA and SQIVND (reference sequence). The V and J ends lost 5 bases and 6 bases respectively, with 20 bases between them. The CDR3 runs to 16 residues. This chain's CDR3 is CASSFLVGGQGQPQHF. In DNA form, the CDR3 reads TGTGCCAGTAGTTTTCTCGTGGGGGGGCAAGGTCAGCCCCAGCATTTT.

The rearrangement joins TRBV7-6 to TRBJ1-3, with 7 bases identical to TRBD1. The germline CDR1 and CDR2 sequences are SGHVS and FNYEAQ. V lost 3 bases, J lost 3 bases, and 5 bases stayed unmatched. This CDR3 contains 15 residues. CDR3 coding DNA: TGTGCCAGCAGCTTGACAGGGTTGGGTGGAAACACCATATATTTT. Translating it yields CASSLTGLGGNTIYF.

The chain joins TRBV2 to TRBJ1-2, with a weak D call TRBD1 (5 bases). There are 12 residues in the CDR3. The germline gives CDR1 SNHLY, CDR2 FYNNEI. V lost 5 bases to trimming and J lost 3 bases, with 7 bases between them. As DNA, the CDR3 is TGTGCCAGCAGTTGGGGCGACTATGGCTACACCTTC. Translated, it gives CASSWGDYGYTF. Looking up the rest from reference TRBV2 and TRBJ1-2 gives the full variable domain: EPEVTQTPSHQVTQMGQEVILRCVPISNHLYFYWYRQILGQKVEFLVSFYNNEISEKSEIFDDQFSVERPDGSNFTLKIRSTKLEDSAMYFCASSWGDYGYTFGSGTRLTVV.

The V call is TRBV6-1, the J call TRBJ2-2; no firm D call. Germline V gives CDR1 MNHNS, CDR2 SASEGT. The CDR3 length is 14 residues. V was pared by 3 bases and J by 1 base, with 6 bases between. CDR3: CASSDGRNTGELFF. Here the CDR3 DNA reads TGTGCCAGCAGTGACGGAAGGAACACCGGGGAGCTGTTTTTT.

In nucleotides, the CDR3 is TGTGCCAGCAGTTGGGGACAGGGACGCGAGCAGTACTTC. Protein sequence: CASSWGQGREQYF. The rearrangement links TRBV12-3 or TRBV12-4 to TRBJ2-7, with 9 bases aligning to TRBD1. The CDR3 runs 13 residues. The V segment lost 4 bases and the J segment 6 bases; nucleotides outside the gene matches: 4.

The chain is built from TRBV9 and TRBJ2-5; 8 bases agree with TRBD2. The V segment lost 4 bases and the J segment 3 bases; nucleotides outside the gene matches: 8. CDR3 length equals 15 residues. The germline V gene encodes CDR1 SGDLS and CDR2 YYNGEE. CDR3 in amino acids: CASSPERGRKETQYF. The CDR3 coding sequence is TGTGCCAGCAGCCCTGAGCGGGGGCGGAAAGAGACCCAGTACTTC.

CDR3 protein: CASSQGGEQYF. The CDR3 nucleotides read TGTGCCAGCAGTCAGGGTGGCGAGCAGTACTTC. The chain recombines TRBV12-3 or TRBV12-4 with TRBJ2-7, with a possible D match to TRBD1 (5 bases). CDR3 size: 11 residues. Trimming cost V 5 bases and J 6 bases, with 8 bases left between them.

The chain recombines TRBV20-1 with TRBJ2-1; D assignment may be TRBD1 or TRBD2 (5 bases each). This CDR3 has 14 amino acids. With 3 bases removed from V and 9 bases from J, the gap between germline ends came to 18 bases. Germline values: CDR1 DFQATT, CDR2 SNEGSKA (reference sequence). In DNA form, the CDR3 reads TGCAGTGCTAGTCGGGGTCTTACTGGGGGTGAGCAGTTCTTC. This translates into CSASRGLTGGEQFF.

The sample holds one count of this clone. V is TRBV5-1 and J is TRBJ2-1; 16 nucleotides line up with TRBD2. Germline V gives CDR1 SGHRS, CDR2 YFSETQ. V was clipped by 4 bases and J by 7 bases; unmatched bases: 2. The CDR3 totals 15 residues. The CDR3 region has the DNA TGCGCCAGCAGCGGGACTAGCGGGGGGGCTAATGAGCAGTTCTTC. Translation gives CASSGTSGGANEQFF.

The rearrangement joins TRBV6-5 to TRBJ1-1, with D unresolved. V shed 10 bases and J shed 1 base, with 19 bases lying between them. The CDR3 consists of 15 residues. In germline, CDR1 is MNHEY, CDR2 SVGAGI. The CDR3: CATLSLLAANTEAFF. The CDR3 DNA follows: TGTGCCACCCTCTCTTTATTGGCCGCGAACACTGAAGCTTTCTTT.

The chain carries TRBV6-5 and TRBJ1-3; no clear D. V was pared by 2 bases and J by 1 base, with 6 bases between. CDR1 is MNHEY, CDR2 SVGAGI, per germline. This CDR3 is 14 amino acids long. CDR3 in amino acids: CASSYDPSGNTIYF. The DNA for the CDR3 is TGTGCCAGCAGTTACGATCCGTCTGGAAACACCATATATTTT.

The chain carries TRBV13 and TRBJ1-1; no definite D call. CDR1 and CDR2 (germline): PRHDT, FYEKMQ (reference sequence). This CDR3 contains 12 residues. Trimming shortened V by 0 bases and J by 11 bases, and 10 bases separated the two germline ends. CDR3 bases: TGTGCCAGCAGCTTAGGTGGTGGAATGGCTTTCTTT. Translating it yields CASSLGGGMAFF.

Details on this clone: Other DNA sequences in this sample translate to the same CDR3. The chain couples TRBV2 to TRBJ1-5; TRBD1 matches 7 bases. J lost 4 bases, V lost 8 bases, and 2 bases had no gene match. Germline CDR1 reads SNHLY; CDR2 reads FYNNEI. This CDR3 has 12 amino acids. In nucleotides, the CDR3 is TGTGCCAGCCGGGACAGTAATCAGCCCCAGCATTTT. This encodes CASRDSNQPQHF.

The chain employs TRBV5-1 and TRBJ1-1; D unclear. Germline-derived CDR1 and CDR2 are SGHRS and YFSETQ. This CDR3 contains 13 residues. The ends were cut back, 2 bases at V and 1 base at J, with 6 bases in the middle. CDR3 in amino acids: CASSFVGNTEAFF. The CDR3 DNA is TGCGCCAGCAGCTTTGTGGGGAACACTGAAGCTTTCTTT.

CDR3 loop: CASSLRASPGTEAFF. The CDR3 nucleotides read TGTGCCAGCAGCCTTCGTGCCAGCCCCGGAACTGAAGCTTTCTTT. The V and J genes are TRBV7-3 and TRBJ1-1; D is unresolved. V lost 5 bases to trimming and J lost 5 bases, with 18 bases between them. The CDR3 covers 15 residues. Germline loops: CDR1 SGHTA, CDR2 FQGTGA. Based on the CDR3 plus reference TRBV7-3 and TRBJ1-1, the full variable domain is GAGVSQTPSNKVTEKGKYVELRCDPISGHTALYWYRQSLGQGPEFLIYFQGTGAADDSGLPNDRFFAVRPEGSVSTLKIQRTERGDSAVYLCASSLRASPGTEAFFGQGTRLTVV.